This is a list of T cell receptor beta chains from one sample in a study of T cells in Graves' hyperthyroidism and ophthalmopathy. MiXCR, run by TCRdb on the multiplex PCR reads, gives a single entry per CDR3 protein. The sample has 550,000 to 800,000 distinct CDR3 sequences; roughly 15% are singletons. Material: blood. The origin of the receptors is a man younger than 30 with Graves' hyperthyroidism. Each CDR3 is given with its conserved first and last residue. The order of the fields is V gene, D gene, clone size, J gene, CDR3 length, CDR3 DNA, CDR3 protein. A D gene is named only where the DNA matches it firmly. The size of a clone is reported for some rows only, either as once, few or many, or as a class for expanded clones.

TRBV19,TRBD1,.,TRBJ2-2,17,TGTGCCAGTAGGAGGACAGGGGGAAGAGTCTTGTCCGGGGAGCTGTTTTTT,CASRRTGGRVLSGELFF
TRBV6-5,.,few,TRBJ2-1,16,TGTGCCAGCAGTTACTCGGGTCTAGCGAGTAAAAATGAGCAGTTCTTC,CASSYSGLASKNEQFF
TRBV5-1,.,many,TRBJ2-6,16,TGTGCCAGCAGTTTAGAAGGGGGATCCGGGGCCAACGTCCTGACTTTC,CASSLEGGSGANVLTF
TRBV7-9,.,many,TRBJ1-1,13,TGTGCCAGCAGCTTTTCCCGGAACACTGAAGCTTTCTTT,CASSFSRNTEAFF
TRBV5-8,.,.,TRBJ2-1,15,TGTGCCAGCCGGTCGACCCCGTCAACCTACAATGAGCAGTTCTTC,CASRSTPSTYNEQFF
TRBV27,.,many,TRBJ2-1,13,TGTGCCAGCAGTTTATCCCGTTACAATGAGCAGTTCTTC,CASSLSRYNEQFF
TRBV20-1,.,many,TRBJ2-3,15,TGCAGTGCTAGTCGGCTAGCGATTAGCACAGATACGCAGTATTTT,CSASRLAISTDTQYF
TRBV9,.,.,TRBJ2-2,14,TGTGCCAGCCAGGAGGGCTTGAGGACCGGGGAGCTGTTTTTT,CASQEGLRTGELFF
TRBV3-1,.,many,TRBJ1-4,13,TGTGCCACGAAAGGGACAACTAATGAAAAACTGTTTTTT,CATKGTTNEKLFF
TRBV7-8,.,many,TRBJ2-1,15,TGTGCCAGCAGCTTAGTTTCCAGGGATGGAGATGAGCAGTTCTTC,CASSLVSRDGDEQFF
TRBV29-1,TRBD2,many,TRBJ2-1,17,TGCAGCGTTGTAGGACTAGCGGGACTTAGCTCCTACAATGAGCAGTTCTTC,CSVVGLAGLSSYNEQFF
TRBV28,.,.,TRBJ1-5,17,TGTGCCAGCACCGCACTGGCAGGGGTCATGAGCAATCAGCCCCAGCATTTT,CASTALAGVMSNQPQHF
TRBV6-1,.,.,TRBJ2-7,14,TGTGCCAGCAGTAACTCAGGGAGCTCCTACGAGCAGTACTTC,CASSNSGSSYEQYF
TRBV28,.,many,TRBJ1-2,12,TGTGCCAGCAGTTTAGAAGAATATGGCTACACCTTC,CASSLEEYGYTF
TRBV29-1,.,.,TRBJ2-5,15,TGCAGCGTTGTAGCCAGGGGATTCGAGGGAGAGACCCAGTACTTC,CSVVARGFEGETQYF
TRBV6-1,.,few,TRBJ2-3,14,TGTGCCGTGCAGGTAGATCGGGGCACAGATACGCAGTATTTT,CAVQVDRGTDTQYF
TRBV28,.,many,TRBJ1-1,15,TGTGCCAGCACCGAACTGGGGGGCATGAACACTGAAGCTTTCTTT,CASTELGGMNTEAFF
TRBV6-2/TRBV6-3,.,many,TRBJ2-1,15,TGTGCCAGCAGTAAGTCGTCGGGGTCCTACAATGAGCAGTTCTTC,CASSKSSGSYNEQFF
TRBV12-3/TRBV12-4,TRBD1,many,TRBJ1-5,14,TGTGCCAGCAGCTTACAGGGGAACAATCAGCCCCAGCATTTT,CASSLQGNNQPQHF
TRBV20-1,TRBD2,.,TRBJ2-1,15,TGCAGTGTACCTTTCTCGGGACTCTCGGGGGGTGAGCAGTTCTTC,CSVPFSGLSGGEQFF
TRBV10-3,.,.,TRBJ2-3,14,TGTGCCATCAGTGAAGGACAGAGCACAGATACGCAGTATTTT,CAISEGQSTDTQYF
TRBV28,.,few,TRBJ1-4,13,TGTGCCAGCAGTTTCAACGGGAATGAAAAACTGTTTTTT,CASSFNGNEKLFF
TRBV3-1,.,many,TRBJ2-1,17,TGTGCCAGCAGCCAAGATCTTGGCGGGGCCTCCTACAATGAGCAGTTCTTC,CASSQDLGGASYNEQFF
TRBV10-3,TRBD2,.,TRBJ2-5,14,TGTGCCATCAATAGCGGGGGGAACCAAGAGACCCAGTACTTC,CAINSGGNQETQYF
TRBV5-1,.,many,TRBJ2-7,13,TGTGCCAGCAGCTTAAGGACTGACTACGAGCAGTACTTC,CASSLRTDYEQYF
TRBV6-2/TRBV6-3,.,many,TRBJ2-1,14,TGTGCCAGCAGTTACGCGGACTTATACAATGAGCAGTTCTTC,CASSYADLYNEQFF
TRBV9,.,few,TRBJ2-5,13,TGTGCCAGCAGCGCTTCAGGTTCTGGGACCCAGTACTTC,CASSASGSGTQYF
TRBV7-9,TRBD2,.,TRBJ2-2,16,TGTGCCAGCACTTCCTCTAGCGGGGCGAACACCGGGGAGCTGTTTTTT,CASTSSSGANTGELFF
TRBV12-3/TRBV12-4,TRBD2,.,TRBJ2-3,13,TGTGCCAGCAGTTTGGAGCGGGGTGATACGCAGGATTTT,CASSLERGDTQDF
TRBV7-2,.,many,TRBJ1-2,13,TGTGCCAGCAGCTGGCAATCTAACTATGGCTACACCTTC,CASSWQSNYGYTF
TRBV7-9,.,many,TRBJ1-1,12,TGTGCCAGCAGCTTAACGGGCGCTGAAGCTTTCTTT,CASSLTGAEAFF
TRBV20-1,TRBD2,.,TRBJ2-2,15,TGCAGTGCTACGGGGACTAGCGGGAACACCGGGGAGCTGTTTTTT,CSATGTSGNTGELFF
TRBV30,.,many,TRBJ1-5,13,TGTGCCTGGAGTGCCTATAGCAATCAGCCCCAGCATTTT,CAWSAYSNQPQHF
TRBV27,TRBD2,many,TRBJ2-3,16,TGTGCCAGCAGTCAAAGACTAGCGGGAGTTACAGATACGCAGTATTTT,CASSQRLAGVTDTQYF
TRBV7-3,TRBD2,many,TRBJ2-1,16,TGTGCCAGCAGCTTAACGGCGGGAGACCGCTACAATGAGCAGTTCTTC,CASSLTAGDRYNEQFF
TRBV20-1,TRBD2,few,TRBJ2-7,13,TGCAGTGCCCTTAGCGGGAGGGCTGGCGAGCAGTACTTC,CSALSGRAGEQYF
TRBV19,.,.,TRBJ2-4,19,TGTGCCAGTAGACGCCCCCCCCTCCCCCGACAGTCAGCCAAAAACATTCAGTACTTC,CASRRPPLPRQSAKNIQYF
TRBV7-9,TRBD2,.,TRBJ2-5,15,TGTGCCAGCAGGGTCGACGGGGGGGCCCAAGAGACCCAGTACTTC,CASRVDGGAQETQYF
TRBV28,.,many,TRBJ2-3,15,TGTGCCAGCAGTTTATCCCTAGCGAGCACAGATACGCAGTATTTT,CASSLSLASTDTQYF
TRBV2,.,few,TRBJ1-4,15,TGTGCCAGCAGTATGGAATCAGGGAATAATGAAAAACTGTTTTTT,CASSMESGNNEKLFF
TRBV6-1,.,few,TRBJ1-2,14,TGTGCCAGCAGCCCGGGGTCTAAAAGCTATGGCTACACCTTC,CASSPGSKSYGYTF